This note documents a single TCR beta chain sequence. Its target is unknown. The data are from a study of beta chain features in type 1 diabetes. Broader study findings: Reduced insertions and increased deletions marked VDJ junctions in type 1 diabetes patients. Type 1 diabetes patients had moderately but significantly shorter TCRB CDR3s in all four CD4+ subsets. Patients' naive, central memory and Treg TCRB repertoires seemed closer to one another than those of healthy donors.

Reverse transcription of all isolated RNA meant that expressed TCRB transcripts were sequenced. This table comes from immunoSEQ multiplex PCR, and its TCRdb copy is limited to in-frame clones, with some not included. The sample yields about 150,000 clones, around 50% seen once. It was via CD45RO/CCR7/CD25/CD127/CD95/CD27 that CD4+ naive, central memory, regulatory and stem cell-like memory cells were sorted. V lost 2 bases to trimming and J lost 3 bases, with 10 bases between them. Germline V lookup: CDR1 LNHNV, CDR2 YYDKDF (reference sequence). The CDR3 totals 15 residues. This clonotype was obtained from a man between 18 and 35 years old in good health. The gene calls are TRBV15 and TRBJ1-4; perhaps TRBD1 as D (6 bases). The material sequenced was Tregs from blood. The CDR3 protein is CATSRQGPSNEKLFF. The DNA of the CDR3 is TGTGCCACCAGCAGACAGGGGCCATCTAATGAAAAACTGTTTTTT. The complete variable domain, with remaining parts taken from reference TRBV15 and TRBJ1-4, reads DAMVIQNPRYQVTQFGKPVTLSCSQTLNHNVMYWYQQKSSQAPKLLFHYYDKDFNNEADTPDNFQSRRPNTSFCFLDIRSPGLGDTAMYLCATSRQGPSNEKLFFGSGTQLSVL.